The entry below describes one T cell receptor (beta chain). This entry belongs to a study of CD8 T cells in Susac syndrome. RNA totalling about 0.5 to 1 ug underwent reverse transcription with random hexamers. Multiplex immunoSEQ PCR targeted 54 Vbeta and 13 Jbeta TCR beta segments. From the immunoSEQ multiplex PCR reads, TCRdb called clonotypes with MiXCR, one entry per CDR3 protein. The sample has 95,000 to 150,000 distinct CDR3 sequences, around 94% seen once; the top ten hold under 0.095%. Trimming stripped 0 bases from V and 6 bases from J, with 14 bases between. CDR3 length: 15 amino acids. This TCR was sampled from a human donor in good health. V and J are TRBV12-3 or TRBV12-4 and TRBJ1-2; D is ambiguous. Sample: CD4+ T cells from PBMCs. In nucleotides, the CDR3 is TGTGCCAGCAGTTTAGCGCAAGCGGAGTCTAATGGCTACACCTTC. It codes for CASSLAQAESNGYTF.